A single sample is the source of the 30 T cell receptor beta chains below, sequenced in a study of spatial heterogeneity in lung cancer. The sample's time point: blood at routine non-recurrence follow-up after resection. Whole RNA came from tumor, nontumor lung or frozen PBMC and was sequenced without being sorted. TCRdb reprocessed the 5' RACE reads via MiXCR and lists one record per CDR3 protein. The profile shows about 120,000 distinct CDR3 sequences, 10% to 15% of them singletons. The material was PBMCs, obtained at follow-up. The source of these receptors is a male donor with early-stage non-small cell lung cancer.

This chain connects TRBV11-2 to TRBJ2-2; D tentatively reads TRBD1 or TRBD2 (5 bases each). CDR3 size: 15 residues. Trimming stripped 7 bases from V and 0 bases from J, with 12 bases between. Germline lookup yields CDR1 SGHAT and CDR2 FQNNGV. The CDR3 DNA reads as TGTGCCAGCACCGTCTTGGGGGCGAACACCGGGGAGCTGTTTTTT. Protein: CASTVLGANTGELFF.

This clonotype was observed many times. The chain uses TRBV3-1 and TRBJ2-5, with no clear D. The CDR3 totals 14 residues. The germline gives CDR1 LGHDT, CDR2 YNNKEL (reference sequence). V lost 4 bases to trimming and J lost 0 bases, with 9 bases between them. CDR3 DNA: TGTGCCAGCAGCCTCAGGACGGACCAAGAGACCCAGTACTTC. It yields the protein CASSLRTDQETQYF.

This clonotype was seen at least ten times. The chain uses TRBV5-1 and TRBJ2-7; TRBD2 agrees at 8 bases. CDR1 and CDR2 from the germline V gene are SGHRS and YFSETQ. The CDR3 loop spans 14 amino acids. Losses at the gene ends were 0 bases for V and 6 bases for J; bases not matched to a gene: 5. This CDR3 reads CASSLDPGGSEQYF. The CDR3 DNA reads TGCGCCAGCAGCTTGGATCCGGGGGGGAGCGAGCAGTACTTC.

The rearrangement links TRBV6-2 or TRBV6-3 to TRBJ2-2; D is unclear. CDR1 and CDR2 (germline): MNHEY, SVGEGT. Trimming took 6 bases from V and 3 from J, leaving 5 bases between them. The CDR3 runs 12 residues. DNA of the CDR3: TGTGCCAGCAGACGAGACACCGGGGAGCTGTTTTTT. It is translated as CASRRDTGELFF.

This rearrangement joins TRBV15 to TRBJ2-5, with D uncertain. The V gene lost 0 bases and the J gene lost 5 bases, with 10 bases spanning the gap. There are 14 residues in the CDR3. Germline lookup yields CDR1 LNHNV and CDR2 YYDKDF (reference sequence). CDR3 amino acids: CATSRDTVRETQYF. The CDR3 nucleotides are TGTGCCACCAGCAGAGATACGGTTCGGGAGACCCAGTACTTC.

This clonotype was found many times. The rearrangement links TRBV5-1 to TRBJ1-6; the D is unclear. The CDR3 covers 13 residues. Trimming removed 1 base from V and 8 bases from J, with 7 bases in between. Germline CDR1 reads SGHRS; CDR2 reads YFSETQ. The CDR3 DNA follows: TGCGCCAGCAGCTTGCAAAGCGATTCACCCCTCCACTTT. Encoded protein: CASSLQSDSPLHF.

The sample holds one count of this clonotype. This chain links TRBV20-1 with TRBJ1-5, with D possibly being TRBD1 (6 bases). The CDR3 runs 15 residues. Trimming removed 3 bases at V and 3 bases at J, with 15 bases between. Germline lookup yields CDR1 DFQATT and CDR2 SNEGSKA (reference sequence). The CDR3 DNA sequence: TGCAGTGCTAGGGCTGGCAGGGGTAACAATCAGCCCCAGCATTTT. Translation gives CSARAGRGNNQPQHF.

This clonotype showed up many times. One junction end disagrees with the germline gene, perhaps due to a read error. CDR3 sequence: CASSLGNEQFF. CDR3 nucleotide sequence: TGTGCCAGCAGCTTAGGCAATGAGCAGTTCTTC. This chain links TRBV12-3 or TRBV12-4 with TRBJ2-1; D gene ambiguous. This CDR3 contains 11 residues.

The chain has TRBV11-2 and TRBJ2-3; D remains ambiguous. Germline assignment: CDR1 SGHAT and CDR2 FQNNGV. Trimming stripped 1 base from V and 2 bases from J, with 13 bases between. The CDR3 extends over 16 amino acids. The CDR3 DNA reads TGTGCCAGCAGCTTAGGTTTGCGGCCGTCCACAGATACGCAGTATTTT. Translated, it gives CASSLGLRPSTDTQYF.

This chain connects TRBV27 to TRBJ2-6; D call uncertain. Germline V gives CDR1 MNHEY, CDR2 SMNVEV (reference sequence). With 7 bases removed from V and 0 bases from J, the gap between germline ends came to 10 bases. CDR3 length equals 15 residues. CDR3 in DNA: TGTGCCAGCATGGTGCGAGACTCTGGGGCCAACGTCCTGACTTTC. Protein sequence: CASMVRDSGANVLTF. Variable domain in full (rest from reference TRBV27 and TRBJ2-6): EAQVTQNPRYLITVTGKKLTVTCSQNMNHEYMSWYRQDPGLGLRQIYYSMNVEVTDKGDVPEGYKVSRKEKRNFPLILESPSPNQTSLYFCASMVRDSGANVLTFGAGSRLTVL.

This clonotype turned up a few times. The CDR3 region is CASSTGISFGPQHF. The CDR3 DNA follows: TGTGCCAGCAGTACCGGAATTAGCTTTGGGCCCCAGCATTTT. The gene calls are TRBV28 and TRBJ1-5, with D unclear. V was pared by 5 bases and J by 9 bases, with 17 bases between. Germline V lookup: CDR1 MDHEN, CDR2 SYDVKM. The CDR3 length is 14 residues.

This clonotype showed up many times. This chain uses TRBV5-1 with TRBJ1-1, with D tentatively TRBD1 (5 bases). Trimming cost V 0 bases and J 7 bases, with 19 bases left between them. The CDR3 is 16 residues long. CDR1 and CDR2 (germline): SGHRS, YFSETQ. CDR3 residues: CASSLARLSGQLEAFF. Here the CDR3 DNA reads TGCGCCAGCAGCTTGGCCAGGTTGTCGGGGCAGCTTGAAGCTTTCTTT.

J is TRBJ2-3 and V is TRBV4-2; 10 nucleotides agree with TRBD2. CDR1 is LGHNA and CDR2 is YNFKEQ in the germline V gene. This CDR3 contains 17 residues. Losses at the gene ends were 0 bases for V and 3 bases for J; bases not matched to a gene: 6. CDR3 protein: CASSQDSQRGGTDTQYF. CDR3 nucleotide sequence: TGTGCCAGCAGCCAAGATTCACAGCGGGGGGGAACAGATACGCAGTATTTT.

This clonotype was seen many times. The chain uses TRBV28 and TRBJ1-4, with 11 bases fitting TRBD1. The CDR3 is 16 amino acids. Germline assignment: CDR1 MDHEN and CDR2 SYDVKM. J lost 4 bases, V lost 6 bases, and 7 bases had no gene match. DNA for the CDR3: TGTGCCAGCAGAGGACAGGGGGCGCGTCTTAATGAAAAACTGTTTTTT. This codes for CASRGQGARLNEKLFF.

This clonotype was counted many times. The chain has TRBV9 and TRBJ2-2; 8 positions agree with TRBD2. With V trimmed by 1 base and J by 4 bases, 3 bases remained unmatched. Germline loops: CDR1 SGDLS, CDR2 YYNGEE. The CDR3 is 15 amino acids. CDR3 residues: CASSVTSGSTGELFF. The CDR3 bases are TGTGCCAGCAGCGTAACAAGCGGGAGCACCGGGGAGCTGTTTTTT.

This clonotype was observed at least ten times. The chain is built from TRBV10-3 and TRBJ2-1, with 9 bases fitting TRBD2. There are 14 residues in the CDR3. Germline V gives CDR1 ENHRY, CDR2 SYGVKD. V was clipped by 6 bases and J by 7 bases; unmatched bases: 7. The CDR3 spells CAIRDLAGQNEQFF. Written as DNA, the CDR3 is TGTGCCATCAGGGATCTAGCGGGGCAAAATGAGCAGTTCTTC.

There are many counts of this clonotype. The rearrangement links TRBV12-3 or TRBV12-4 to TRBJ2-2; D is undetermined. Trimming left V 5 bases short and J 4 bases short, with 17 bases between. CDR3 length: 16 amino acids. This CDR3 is CASSLTTLIGTGELFF. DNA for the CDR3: TGTGCCAGCAGTCTGACAACCCTCATCGGCACCGGGGAGCTGTTTTTT.

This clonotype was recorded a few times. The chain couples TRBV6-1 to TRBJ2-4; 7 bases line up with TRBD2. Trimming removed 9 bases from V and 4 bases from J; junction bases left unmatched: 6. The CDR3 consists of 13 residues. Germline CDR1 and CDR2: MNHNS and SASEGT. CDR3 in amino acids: CASRLAEKNIQYF. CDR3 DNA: TGTGCCAGTCGGCTAGCGGAAAAAAACATTCAGTACTTC.

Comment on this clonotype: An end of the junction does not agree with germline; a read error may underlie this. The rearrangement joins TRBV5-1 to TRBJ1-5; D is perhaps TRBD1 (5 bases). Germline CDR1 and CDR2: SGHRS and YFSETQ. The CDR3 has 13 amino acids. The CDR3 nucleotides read TGCGCCAGCAGCCTTGGTCAGGGTCAGCCCCACCATTTT. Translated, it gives CASSLGQGQPHHF.

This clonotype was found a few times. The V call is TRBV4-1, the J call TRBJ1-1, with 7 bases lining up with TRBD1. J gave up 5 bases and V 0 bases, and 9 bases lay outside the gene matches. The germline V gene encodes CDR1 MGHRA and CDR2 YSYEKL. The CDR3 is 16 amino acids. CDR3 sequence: CASSQDRDRAATEAFF. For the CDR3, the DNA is TGCGCCAGCAGCCAAGATAGAGACAGGGCCGCGACTGAAGCTTTCTTT.

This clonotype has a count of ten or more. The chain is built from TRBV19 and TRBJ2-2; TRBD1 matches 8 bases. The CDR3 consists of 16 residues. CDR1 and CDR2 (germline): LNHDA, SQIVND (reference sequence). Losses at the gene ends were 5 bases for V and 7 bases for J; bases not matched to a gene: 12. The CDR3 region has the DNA TGTGCCAGTAGTCCCCTGCAGGGGGCTTTCGGCGGGGAGCTGTTTTTT. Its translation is CASSPLQGAFGGELFF.

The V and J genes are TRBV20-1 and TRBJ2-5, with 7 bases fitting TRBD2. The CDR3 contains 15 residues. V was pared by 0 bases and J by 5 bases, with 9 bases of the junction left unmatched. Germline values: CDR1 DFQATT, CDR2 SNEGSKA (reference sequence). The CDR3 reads CSARDIGLVLETQYF. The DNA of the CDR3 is TGCAGTGCTAGAGATATTGGACTAGTACTCGAGACCCAGTACTTC.

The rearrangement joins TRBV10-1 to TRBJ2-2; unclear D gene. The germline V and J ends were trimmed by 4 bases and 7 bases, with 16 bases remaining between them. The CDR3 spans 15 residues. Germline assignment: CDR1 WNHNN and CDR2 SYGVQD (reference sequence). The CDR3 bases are TGCGCCAGCAGTGTCGGTCAACTAAGGAGCGGGGAGCTGTTTTTT. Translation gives CASSVGQLRSGELFF.

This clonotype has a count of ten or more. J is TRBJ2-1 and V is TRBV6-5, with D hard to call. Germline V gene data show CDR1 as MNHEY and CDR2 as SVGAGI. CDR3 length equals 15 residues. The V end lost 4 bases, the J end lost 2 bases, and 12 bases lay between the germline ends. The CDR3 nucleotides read TGTGCCAGCAGTTTAGTCCGGGCGGCCTACAATGAGCAGTTCTTC. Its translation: CASSLVRAAYNEQFF.

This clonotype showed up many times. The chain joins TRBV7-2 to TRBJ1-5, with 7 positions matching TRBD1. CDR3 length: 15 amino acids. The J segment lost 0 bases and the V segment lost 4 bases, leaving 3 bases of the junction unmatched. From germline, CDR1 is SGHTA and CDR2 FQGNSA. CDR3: CASSSGTDSNQPQHF. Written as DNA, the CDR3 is TGTGCCAGCAGCTCAGGGACAGATAGCAATCAGCCCCAGCATTTT.

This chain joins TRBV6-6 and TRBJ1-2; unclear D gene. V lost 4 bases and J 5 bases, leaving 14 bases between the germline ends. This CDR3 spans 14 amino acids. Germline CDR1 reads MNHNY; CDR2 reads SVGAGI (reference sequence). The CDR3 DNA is TGTGCCAGCAGTTTGCGGCCCGGAAGTTATGGCTACACCTTC. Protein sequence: CASSLRPGSYGYTF.

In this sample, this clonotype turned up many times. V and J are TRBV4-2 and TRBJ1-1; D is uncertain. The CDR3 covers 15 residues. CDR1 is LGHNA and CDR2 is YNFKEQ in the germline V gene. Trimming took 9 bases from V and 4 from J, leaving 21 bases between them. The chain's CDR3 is CASSPIRLRGTEAFF. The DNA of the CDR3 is TGTGCCAGTTCGCCCATTCGATTGAGAGGCACTGAAGCTTTCTTT.

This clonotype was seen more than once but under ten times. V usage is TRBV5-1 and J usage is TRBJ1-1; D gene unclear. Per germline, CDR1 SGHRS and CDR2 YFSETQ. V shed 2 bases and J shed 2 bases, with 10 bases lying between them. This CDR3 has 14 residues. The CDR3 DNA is TGCGCCAGCAGCTTCCGGGATATAAACACTGAAGCTTTCTTT. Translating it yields CASSFRDINTEAFF.

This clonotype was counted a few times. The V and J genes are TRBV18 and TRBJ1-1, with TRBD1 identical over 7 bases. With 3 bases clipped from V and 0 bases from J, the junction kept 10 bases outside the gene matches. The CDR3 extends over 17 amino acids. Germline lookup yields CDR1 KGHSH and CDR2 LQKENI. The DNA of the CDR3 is TGTGCCAGCTCACCCCTCTTTGACAGGGCCTTGAACACTGAAGCTTTCTTT. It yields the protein CASSPLFDRALNTEAFF. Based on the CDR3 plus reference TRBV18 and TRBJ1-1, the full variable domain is NAGVMQNPRHLVRRRGQEARLRCSPMKGHSHVYWYRQLPEEGLKFMVYLQKENIIDESGMPKERFSAEFPKEGPSILRIQQVVRGDSAAYFCASSPLFDRALNTEAFFGQGTRLTVV.

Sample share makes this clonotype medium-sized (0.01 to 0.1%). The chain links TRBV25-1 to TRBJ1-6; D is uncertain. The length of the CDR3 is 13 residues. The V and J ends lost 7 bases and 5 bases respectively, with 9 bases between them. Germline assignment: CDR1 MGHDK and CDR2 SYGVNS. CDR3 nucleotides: TGTGCCAGCAACGTACTTGATAATTCACCCCTCCACTTT. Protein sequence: CASNVLDNSPLHF.